This TCR beta chain was found in a study of cytomegalovirus exposure and HLA in healthy donors. This table comes from immunoSEQ multiplex PCR, and its TCRdb copy is limited to in-frame clones, with some not included. The table includes approximately 150,000 clones, over 80% detected once. Trimming pared 3 bases from V and 6 bases from J, leaving 5 bases between. Germline-derived CDR1 and CDR2 are SQVTM and ANQGSEA. The CDR3 is made up of 11 amino acids. Concerning this clone itself: Its antigen is not known.

Study-level findings and limits: Subsequent analysis of the roughly 120 validation repertoires found a tendency for first-cohort TCR clusters to co-occur. The listing of 160 or so TCR beta chains classed them as cytomegalovirus-associated.

The sample taken for sequencing was PBMCs. This TCR came from a man aged 25 to 40 in good health and CMV-seropositive. The V and J genes are TRBV29-1 and TRBJ2-2; D gene unclear. The CDR3 DNA reads as TGCAGCGTTGAGGCTGCCGGGGAGCTGTTTTTT. Protein: CSVEAAGELFF.